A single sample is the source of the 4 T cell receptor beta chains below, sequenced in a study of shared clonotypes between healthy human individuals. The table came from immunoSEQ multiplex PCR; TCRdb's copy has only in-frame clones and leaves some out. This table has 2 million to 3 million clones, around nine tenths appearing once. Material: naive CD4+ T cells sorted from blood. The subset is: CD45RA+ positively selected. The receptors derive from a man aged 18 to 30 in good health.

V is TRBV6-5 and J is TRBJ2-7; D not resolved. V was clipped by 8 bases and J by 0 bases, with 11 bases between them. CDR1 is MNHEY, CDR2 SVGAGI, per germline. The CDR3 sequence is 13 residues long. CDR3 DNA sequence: TGTGCCAGCCCAACCGGCAGCTCCTACGAGCAGTACTTC. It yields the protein CASPTGSSYEQYF.

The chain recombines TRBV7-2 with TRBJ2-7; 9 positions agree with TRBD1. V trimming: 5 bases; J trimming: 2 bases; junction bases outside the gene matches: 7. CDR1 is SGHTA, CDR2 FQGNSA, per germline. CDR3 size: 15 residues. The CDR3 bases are TGTGCCAGCAGCCCCGGGACAGGGACCACCTACGAGCAGTACTTC. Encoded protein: CASSPGTGTTYEQYF.

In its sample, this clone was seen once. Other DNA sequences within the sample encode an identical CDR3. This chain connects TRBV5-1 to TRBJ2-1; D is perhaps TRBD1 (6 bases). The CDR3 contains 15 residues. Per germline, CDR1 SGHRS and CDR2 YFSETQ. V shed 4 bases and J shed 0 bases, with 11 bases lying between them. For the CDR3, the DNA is TGCGCCAGCAGCCTACGGACAGACTCCTACAATGAGCAGTTCTTC. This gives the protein CASSLRTDSYNEQFF.

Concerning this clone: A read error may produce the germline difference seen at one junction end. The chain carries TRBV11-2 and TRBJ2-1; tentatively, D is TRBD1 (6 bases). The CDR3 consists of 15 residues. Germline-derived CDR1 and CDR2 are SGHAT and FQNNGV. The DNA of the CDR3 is TGTGCCAGCACCTTATCGACAGGCCCCTACAATGAGCAGTTCTTC. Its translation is CASTLSTGPYNEQFF.